These T cell receptor beta chains were read from a single sample in a study of vaccination effects on CD4 cells after COVID-19. These receptors' antigens are unknown. Measured with immunoSEQ multiplex PCR; TCRdb has only the in-frame clones, and not every one. In the table there are fewer than 50,000 clones, approximately 82% of which are singletons. The sequencing here drew on CD4+ T cells from PBMCs cultured with HCoV-NL63 spike peptides, taken after COVID-19 vaccination. These TCRs come from a human donor who received a COVID-19 vaccine. Some clones in this sample may be carry-over from other donors' samples. Both conserved end residues are part of each CDR3. D genes are given only for firm matches. Size tells how often a clone was seen (once, few, many) or the class of an expanded clone, and some rows leave it out.

>once|TRBJ2-2|TRBV18|NA
TGTGCCAGCTCACCGAGACTAGACCCCGGGGAGCTGTTTTTT
CASSPRLDPGELFF
>NA|TRBJ2-3|TRBV3-1/TRBV3-2|TRBD1
TGTGCCAGCAGCCAAGGGGACAGGGGGCCAGATACGCAGTATTTT
CASSQGDRGPDTQYF
>NA|TRBJ1-2|TRBV2|NA
TGTGCCAGCAGTGAAGCTCGGGCAGCCTCCTATGGCTACACCTTC
CASSEARAASYGYTF
>NA|TRBJ1-2|TRBV20-1|NA
TGCAGTGCTGGTGGGGGGAACTATGGCTACACCTTC
CSAGGGNYGYTF
>NA|TRBJ1-2|TRBV24-1|NA
TGTGCCACCAGTGCCGACTTGGAGGGTGGCTACACCTTC
CATSADLEGGYTF
>NA|TRBJ2-5|TRBV7-2|TRBD1
TGTGCCAGCAGTCCCGGGACAGGGGGATCAGAGACCCAGTACTTC
CASSPGTGGSETQYF
>once|TRBJ2-3|TRBV19|NA
TGTGCCACCTACAGGGAGGAGCAAGATACGCAGTATTTT
CATYREEQDTQYF
>NA|TRBJ2-3|TRBV28|TRBD2
TGTGCCAGCAGTTTATGGGCTAGCGGGGGGTATACGCAGTATTTT
CASSLWASGGYTQYF
>NA|TRBJ1-6|TRBV10-3|NA
TGTGCCATCAGTGAAGGGGTAGGTAATTCACCCCTCCACTTT
CAISEGVGNSPLHF
>NA|TRBJ1-5|TRBV27|NA
TGTGCCAGCAGTTACAGGGGCAATCAGCCCCAGCATTTT
CASSYRGNQPQHF
>few|TRBJ1-2|TRBV5-1|NA
TGCGCCAGCAGCTTGGGAGATGCAGGGAATCCCAACTATGGCTACACCTTC
CASSLGDAGNPNYGYTF
>NA|TRBJ2-1|TRBV14|NA
TGTGCCAGCAGCCAGCAAGCGCGGGCGAGCTCCTACAATGAGCAGTTCTTC
CASSQQARASSYNEQFF
>once|TRBJ2-5|TRBV7-2|NA
TGTGCCAGCAGCTTAGTCTGGACGAAAGAGACCCAGTACTTC
CASSLVWTKETQYF
>NA|TRBJ2-2|TRBV7-3|TRBD1
TGTGCCAGCAGCTCCCGACAGGGAACAAACACCGGGGAGCTGTTTTTT
CASSSRQGTNTGELFF
>NA|TRBJ2-2|TRBV28|NA
TGTGCCAGCACCCTGGGGGTCCAGCTGAACACCGGGGAGCTGTTTTTT
CASTLGVQLNTGELFF
>NA|TRBJ1-4|TRBV28|NA
TGTGCCAGCAGTTTGACAGGCGCCAATGAAAAACTGTTTTTT
CASSLTGANEKLFF
>NA|TRBJ1-2|TRBV6-6|NA
TGTGCCAGCAGGAAACAGGCGTTGGCTGGCTACACCTTC
CASRKQALAGYTF